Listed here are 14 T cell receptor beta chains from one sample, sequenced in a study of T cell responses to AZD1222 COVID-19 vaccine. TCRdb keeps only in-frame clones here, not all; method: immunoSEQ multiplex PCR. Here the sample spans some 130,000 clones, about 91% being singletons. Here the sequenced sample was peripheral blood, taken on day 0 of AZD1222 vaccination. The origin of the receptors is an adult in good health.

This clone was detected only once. CDR3 sequence: CASSPRAGVTYEQYF. CDR3 DNA: TGTGCCAGCAGCCCGAGGGCGGGAGTGACCTACGAGCAGTACTTC. The chain employs TRBV11-1 and TRBJ2-7, with TRBD2 matching over 7 bases. J was trimmed by 2 bases and V by 5 bases; bases with no gene match: 9. The CDR3 has 15 amino acids. CDR1 and CDR2 (germline): SGHAT, FQDESV (reference sequence).

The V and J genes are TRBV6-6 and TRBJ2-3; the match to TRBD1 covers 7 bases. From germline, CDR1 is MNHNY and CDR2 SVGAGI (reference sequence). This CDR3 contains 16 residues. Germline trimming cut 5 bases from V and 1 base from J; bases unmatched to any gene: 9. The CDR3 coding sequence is TGTGCCAGCAGTCGGTATTGGGACAGCCGCACAGATACGCAGTATTTT. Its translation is CASSRYWDSRTDTQYF.

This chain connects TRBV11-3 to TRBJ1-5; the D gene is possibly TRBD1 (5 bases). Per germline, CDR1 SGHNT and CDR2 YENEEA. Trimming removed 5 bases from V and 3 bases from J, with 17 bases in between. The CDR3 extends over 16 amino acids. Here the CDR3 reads CASSPWPDRANQPQHF. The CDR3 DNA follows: TGTGCCAGCAGCCCCTGGCCCGACAGAGCCAATCAGCCCCAGCATTTT. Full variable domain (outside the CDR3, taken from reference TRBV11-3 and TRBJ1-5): EAGVVQSPRYKIIEKKQPVAFWCNPISGHNTLYWYLQNLGQGPELLIRYENEEAVDDSQLPKDRFSAERLKGVDSTLKIQPAELGDSAVYLCASSPWPDRANQPQHFGDGTRLSIL.

This chain's CDR3 is CASSLDGSTDTQYF. CDR3 coding DNA: TGTGCCAGCAGCTTGGACGGGAGCACAGATACGCAGTATTTT. The chain joins TRBV7-2 to TRBJ2-3; D is unresolved. Trimming left V 3 bases short and J 0 bases short, with 7 bases between. The CDR3 covers 14 residues. Germline V gene data show CDR1 as SGHTA and CDR2 as FQGNSA.

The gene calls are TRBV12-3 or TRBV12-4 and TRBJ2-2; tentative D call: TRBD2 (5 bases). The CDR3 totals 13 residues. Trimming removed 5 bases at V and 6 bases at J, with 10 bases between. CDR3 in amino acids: CASSLTRAGELFF. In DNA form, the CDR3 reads TGTGCCAGCAGTCTAACTAGAGCCGGGGAGCTGTTTTTT.

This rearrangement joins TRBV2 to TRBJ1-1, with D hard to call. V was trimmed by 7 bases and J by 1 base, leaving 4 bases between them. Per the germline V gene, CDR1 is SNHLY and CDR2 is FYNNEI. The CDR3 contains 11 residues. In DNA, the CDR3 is TGTGCCAGCATTGAGAACACTGAAGCTTTCTTT. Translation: CASIENTEAFF.

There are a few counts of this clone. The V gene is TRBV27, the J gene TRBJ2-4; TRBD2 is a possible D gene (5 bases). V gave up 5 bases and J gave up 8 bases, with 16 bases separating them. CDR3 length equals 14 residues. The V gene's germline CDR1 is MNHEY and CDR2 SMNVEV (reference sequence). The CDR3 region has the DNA TGTGCCAGCAGTCATCGTAGCGTCTGGGACATTCAGTACTTC. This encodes CASSHRSVWDIQYF.

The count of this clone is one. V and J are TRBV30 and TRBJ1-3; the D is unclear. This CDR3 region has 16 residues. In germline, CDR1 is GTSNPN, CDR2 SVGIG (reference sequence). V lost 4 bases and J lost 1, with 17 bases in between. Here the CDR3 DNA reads TGTGCCTGGAACCGTGGACCACCGGGGTCTGGAAACACCATATATTTT. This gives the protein CAWNRGPPGSGNTIYF.

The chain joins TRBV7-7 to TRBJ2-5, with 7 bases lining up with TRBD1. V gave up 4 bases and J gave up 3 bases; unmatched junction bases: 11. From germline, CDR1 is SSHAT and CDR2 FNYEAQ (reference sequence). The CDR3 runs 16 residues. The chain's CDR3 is CASSSRLAGGEETQYF. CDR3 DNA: TGTGCCAGCAGCTCACGACTCGCAGGGGGTGAAGAGACCCAGTACTTC.

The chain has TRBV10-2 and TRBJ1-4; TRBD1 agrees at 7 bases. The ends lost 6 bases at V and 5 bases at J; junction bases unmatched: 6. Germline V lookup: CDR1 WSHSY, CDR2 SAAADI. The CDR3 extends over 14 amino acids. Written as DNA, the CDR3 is TGCGCCAGCAGGGGGACAGAGGAGAATGAAAAACTGTTTTTT. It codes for CASRGTEENEKLFF.

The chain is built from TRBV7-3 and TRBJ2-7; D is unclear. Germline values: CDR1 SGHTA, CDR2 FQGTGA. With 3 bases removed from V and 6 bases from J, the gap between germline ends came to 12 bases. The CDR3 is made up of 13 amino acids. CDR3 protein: CASSFGLRSEQYF. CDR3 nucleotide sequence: TGTGCCAGCAGCTTTGGCCTACGGAGCGAGCAGTACTTC.

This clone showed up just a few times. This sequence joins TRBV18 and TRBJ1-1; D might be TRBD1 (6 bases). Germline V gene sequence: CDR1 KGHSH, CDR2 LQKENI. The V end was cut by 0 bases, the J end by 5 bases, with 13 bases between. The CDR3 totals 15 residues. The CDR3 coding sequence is TGTGCCAGCTCACCACCGTCAGGGGTAGGGACTGAAGCTTTCTTT. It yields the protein CASSPPSGVGTEAFF.

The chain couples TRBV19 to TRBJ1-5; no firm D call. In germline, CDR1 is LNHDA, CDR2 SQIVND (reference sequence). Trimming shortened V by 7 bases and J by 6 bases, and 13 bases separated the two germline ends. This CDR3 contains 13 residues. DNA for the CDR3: TGTGCCAGTAATAGGGTTTTCGGTCAGCCCCAGCATTTT. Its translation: CASNRVFGQPQHF.

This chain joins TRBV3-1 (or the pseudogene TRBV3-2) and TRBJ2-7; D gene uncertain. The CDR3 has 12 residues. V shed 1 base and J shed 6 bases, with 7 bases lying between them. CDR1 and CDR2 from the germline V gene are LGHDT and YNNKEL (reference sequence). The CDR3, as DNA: TGTGCCAGCAGCCAAGTTATGGGCGAGCAGTACTTC. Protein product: CASSQVMGEQYF.